The 18 T cell receptor beta chains given below trace back to one sample, sequenced in a study of CD4 and CD8 cells across lung adenocarcinoma regions. TCRdb re-called the PCR reads through MiXCR, storing one row per CDR3 protein. The sample lists roughly 20,000 distinct CDR3 sequences; 46% were seen once. Material: CD4+ T cells from the margin of a lung tumor. The source is a male donor with lung adenocarcinoma. The CD4 and CD8 labels of this study may be unreliable.

The chain is built from TRBV15 and TRBJ1-5; D uncertain. The length of the CDR3 is 14 residues. Germline lookup yields CDR1 LNHNV and CDR2 YYDKDF (reference sequence). The germline V and J ends were trimmed by 0 bases and 5 bases, with 8 bases remaining between them. CDR3 region: CATSRDRHYQPQHF. The CDR3, as DNA: TGTGCCACCAGCAGAGATCGGCATTATCAGCCCCAGCATTTT.

This clonotype ranks as medium-sized. The V call is TRBV6-4, the J call TRBJ2-3; D perhaps matches TRBD2 (5 bases). The CDR3 has 14 amino acids. V lost 3 bases and J 6 bases, leaving 13 bases between the germline ends. Looked up from germline, CDR1 is MRHNA and CDR2 is SNTAGT. Written as DNA, the CDR3 is TGTGCCAGCAGTGAAGGTTTGGGAGCGGATACGCAGTATTTT. It yields the protein CASSEGLGADTQYF.

This clonotype has just a few counts. This chain links TRBV6-5 with TRBJ2-2; TRBD1 aligns across 10 bases. The J call may not be correct, given that the DNA end is closer to TRBJ2-3. Germline loops: CDR1 MNHEY, CDR2 SVGAGI. There are 16 residues in the CDR3. The CDR3 protein is CASSYQGQGYTGAQYF. CDR3 in DNA: TGTGCCAGCAGTTATCAGGGACAGGGGTACACCGGGGCGCAGTATTTT.

The sample holds one count of this clonotype. The chain recombines TRBV29-1 with TRBJ2-3; D remains unclear. The CDR3 contains 12 residues. Germline-derived CDR1 and CDR2 are SQVTM and ANQGSEA. V was trimmed by 3 bases and J by 2 bases, leaving 6 bases between them. The CDR3 nucleotides are TGCAGCGTTGACGTCCACACAGATACGCAGTATTTT. It codes for CSVDVHTDTQYF.

By proportion, this clonotype is medium-sized. This chain links TRBV7-9 with TRBJ2-1; 10 nucleotides align to TRBD2. This CDR3 is built from 16 residues. The trim removed 2 bases at V and 7 bases at J, leaving 8 bases unmatched. From germline, CDR1 is SEHNR and CDR2 FQNEAQ (reference sequence). CDR3 amino acids: CASSLPRGLAANEQFF. The CDR3 nucleotides are TGTGCCAGCAGCTTACCAAGAGGACTAGCGGCTAATGAGCAGTTCTTC.

In regard to this clonotype: A junction end diverges from the germline sequence, so it may reflect a read error. The chain carries TRBV6-5 and TRBJ2-2; maybe TRBD2 (5 bases). Germline CDR1 MNHEY, CDR2 SVGAGI. The CDR3 contains 15 residues. Written as DNA, the CDR3 is TGTGCCAGCAGACTCCAGTCTGGGAGTACCGGTACGCTGTATTTT. It specifies CASRLQSGSTGTLYF.

This chain links TRBV4-2 with TRBJ2-1, with D perhaps assigned TRBD1 or TRBD2 (5 bases each). V was cut by 5 bases and J by 7 bases, with 15 bases left in between. The CDR3 is 14 residues long. The germline V gene has CDR1 LGHNA and CDR2 YNFKEQ. The CDR3 reads CASSSPGPRNEQFF. CDR3 nucleotides: TGTGCCAGCAGCTCCCCGGGACCCAGGAATGAGCAGTTCTTC.

V gene TRBV27 combines with J gene TRBJ2-1; 16 bases line up with TRBD2. The germline V gene encodes CDR1 MNHEY and CDR2 SMNVEV (reference sequence). The CDR3 runs to 21 residues. V lost 4 bases to trimming and J lost 2 bases; unmatched junction nucleotides: 14. CDR3 region: CASSSPTGSGLAGGTYNEQFF. Here the CDR3 DNA reads TGTGCCAGCAGTTCCCCAACGGGGTCGGGACTAGCGGGAGGGACCTACAATGAGCAGTTCTTC.

In its sample, this clonotype ranks as medium-sized (0.01 to 0.1%). V is TRBV10-2 and J is TRBJ2-5, with 8 nucleotides matching TRBD2. From germline, CDR1 is WSHSY and CDR2 SAAADI. The CDR3 runs to 16 residues. With V trimmed by 0 bases and J by 5 bases, 8 bases remained unmatched. CDR3 sequence reads: CASSESTGGVVETQYF. CDR3 sequence (DNA): TGCGCCAGCAGTGAGTCGACCGGGGGGGTAGTTGAGACCCAGTACTTC.

With regard to this clonotype: Compared with germline, one end of the junction differs, possibly owing to a read error. The chain links TRBV6-1 to TRBJ2-3; TRBD2 agrees at 8 bases. The CDR3 has 15 amino acids. Per germline, CDR1 MNHNS and CDR2 SASEGT. As DNA, the CDR3 is TGTGCCAGGGGTGAAGGGAGCGGGAGCCCAGAGACGCAGTATTTT. Residues: CARGEGSGSPETQYF.

The chain uses TRBV12-3 or TRBV12-4 and TRBJ2-5; TRBD2 matches 8 bases. The CDR3 consists of 14 residues. CDR3 sequence (DNA): TGTGCGGGGAGCGGGGGCCGTGGCCAAGATACGCAGTACTTC. This encodes CAGSGGRGQDTQYF.

Sample share makes this clonotype medium-sized. The rearrangement joins TRBV10-1 to TRBJ2-5; D not resolved. The J call is uncertain, as TRBJ2-7 better fits the DNA end. This CDR3 region has 14 residues. The germline V gene encodes CDR1 WNHNN and CDR2 SYGVQD (reference sequence). CDR3: CANWAKPLYYEQYF. CDR3 sequence (DNA): TGCGCCAATTGGGCAAAACCTCTGTATTACGAGCAGTACTTC.

The chain links TRBV10-3 to TRBJ2-5; 9 nucleotides agree with TRBD1. The J call may be incorrect, as the DNA end agrees better with TRBJ2-7. The CDR3 runs 16 residues. Per germline, CDR1 ENHRY and CDR2 SYGVKD. The CDR3: CAISGIGGTGIGEQYF. CDR3 nucleotide sequence: TGTGCCATCAGTGGGATCGGAGGGACAGGGATTGGCGAGCAGTACTTC.

This clonotype is labeled large (0.1 to 1%). The CDR3 region is CASSLVAGGYNEQFF. DNA for the CDR3: TGTGCCAGCAGTCTCGTGGCGGGAGGGTACAATGAGCAGTTCTTC. The chain employs TRBV27 and TRBJ2-1, with 9 bases identical to TRBD2. The CDR3 consists of 15 residues. Germline V gene lookup returns CDR1 MNHEY and CDR2 SMNVEV (reference sequence). After removal of 5 bases from V and 4 bases from J, the junction contained 6 bases not matched to a gene.

This clonotype was counted a single time. V and J are TRBV29-1 and TRBJ2-5; TRBD2 aligns across 11 bases. V gave up 7 bases and J gave up 4 bases; unmatched junction bases: 8. The CDR3 consists of 14 residues. Looked up from germline, CDR1 is SQVTM and CDR2 is ANQGSEA. This CDR3 reads CSGRALAGGETQYF. DNA of the CDR3: TGCAGCGGTCGGGCGCTAGCGGGAGGAGAGACCCAGTACTTC.

Details on this clonotype: Given a much more abundant clone one base away, this may be a read error. The gene calls are TRBV6-1 and TRBJ2-1; perhaps TRBD1 as D (6 bases). The CDR3 has 14 residues. Trimming removed 4 bases from V and 13 bases from J, with 20 bases in between. Germline V lookup: CDR1 MNHNS, CDR2 SASEGT. The CDR3 region has the DNA TGTGCCAGCAGTGGGCAGGGCGCAGGGGAGACCCAGTTCTTC. The encoded protein is CASSGQGAGETQFF.

This clonotype occurred many times. V gene TRBV6-4 combines with J gene TRBJ2-1, with 14 nucleotides matching TRBD2. The J call could be wrong; TRBJ2-7 is a better fit for the DNA end. CDR1 and CDR2 from the germline V gene are MRHNA and SNTAGT. The CDR3 spans 14 residues. CDR3 amino acids: CASSDGTSGSEQYF. For the CDR3, the DNA is TGTGCCAGCAGTGACGGGACTAGCGGGAGCGAGCAGTACTTC.

The CDR3 protein is CASSLFSGSDNEQFF. Here the CDR3 DNA reads TGTGCCAGCAGCCTCTTTAGCGGGAGTGACAATGAGCAGTTCTTC. J is TRBJ2-1 and V is TRBV7-8; TRBD2 aligns across 9 bases. After removal of 5 bases from V and 5 bases from J, the junction contained 7 bases not matched to a gene. The CDR3 extends over 15 amino acids. The germline V gene encodes CDR1 SGHVS and CDR2 FQNEAQ.